This T cell receptor (delta chain) derives from a study of gamma-delta T cells after stem cell transplantation. V dropped 4 bases and J dropped 4; count of bases not matched to a gene: 10. Germline CDR1 and CDR2: GEAIGNYY and EKD. The CDR3 is made up of 16 amino acids. TCRdb repeated clone calling on the RT-PCR reads with CATT. The sample includes fewer than 3,000 delta-chain clones, around 2.6% seen only once; the top ten take 15% to 20%. This clone was picked up a small number of times. This clonotype originated in a human donor. It is not recorded whose cells these are; they may come from a transplant donor. Sequenced input: gamma-delta T cells. The chain combines TRDV2 with TRDJ1, with TRDD3 matching 11 bases. The CDR3 loop reads CACDEVLGDSHDKLIF. CDR3 bases: TGTGCCTGTGATGAAGTACTGGGGGATAGCCACGATAAACTCATCTTT.